The T cell receptor (beta chain) described here comes from a study of shared clonotypes between healthy human individuals. Naivety among CD8 cells was defined by CD45RO negativity and positive CCR7 selection, thereby excluding terminally differentiated effector memory CD45RA+ cells. This CDR3 comprises 14 residues. Per the germline V gene, CDR1 is SEHNR and CDR2 is FQNEAQ (reference sequence). The J segment lost 5 bases and the V segment lost 8 bases, leaving 11 bases of the junction unmatched. The table came from immunoSEQ multiplex PCR; TCRdb's copy has only in-frame clones and leaves some out. The table includes 600,000 or so clones, approximately 95% detected once.

Sequences were obtained from naive CD8+ T cells sorted from blood. The chain employs TRBV7-9 and TRBJ1-2; TRBD1 agrees at 7 bases. The clonotype comes from a woman aged 25 to 39 in good health. CDR3 amino acids: CASGTGQTAYGYTF. In DNA, the CDR3 is TGTGCCAGCGGGACGGGACAGACAGCTTATGGCTACACCTTC.